These T cell receptor beta chains were read from a single sample in a study of T cells in Graves' hyperthyroidism and ophthalmopathy. TCRdb processed the multiplex PCR reads anew with MiXCR; each CDR3 protein has one entry. This repertoire shows around 530,000 distinct CDR3 sequences, under 20% found once; its top ten account for approximately 15%. The specimen was blood. The receptors here all came from a woman younger than 35 with Graves' ophthalmopathy. Both conserved end residues are part of each CDR3. Fields, in order: CDR3 length, clone size, V gene, J gene, CDR3 protein. The listing skips clone size in some rows; elsewhere it reads once, few, many or a size class.

>14|many|TRBV7-9|TRBJ1-1
CASSLASSGAEAFF
>19|many|TRBV27|TRBJ2-7
CASSRRTIRTSGGAHEQYF
>14|many|TRBV10-3|TRBJ2-7
CAISEGQRVGEQYF
>17|few|TRBV19|TRBJ1-1
CASSGATSRRMNTEAFF
>16|.|TRBV6-1|TRBJ1-5
CASSEAEDRANQPQHF
>14|many|TRBV9|TRBJ1-1
CASSRTGEYPEAFF
>15|many|TRBV28|TRBJ2-7
CASRQGGQGSYEQYF
>14|many|TRBV7-9|TRBJ2-3
CASSPEKFTDTQYF
>13|.|TRBV7-2|TRBJ1-3
CATGTRSGNTIYF
>15|.|TRBV19|TRBJ1-1
CASSITLSTTIEAFF
>14|once|TRBV20-1|TRBJ2-1
CSAFPGGSYNEQFF
>16|.|TRBV13|TRBJ1-2
CASRETRDRGIYGYTF
>16|.|TRBV4-3|TRBJ2-1
CASSQAGQSSYNEQFF
>14|many|TRBV28|TRBJ1-5
CASSDRVPNQPQHF
>15|.|TRBV5-1|TRBJ1-2
CASSLTGYLTYGYTF
>15|.|TRBV7-9|TRBJ2-2
CASSHRADVTGELFF
>15|.|TRBV3-1|TRBJ1-3
CASSQEPGSGNTIYF
>14|many|TRBV12-3/TRBV12-4|TRBJ2-1
CASSLGQGVNEQFF
>14|few|TRBV30|TRBJ1-4
CAWSISGFVEKLFF
>15|many|TRBV27|TRBJ1-6
CASSLGGWGDSPLHF
>15|many|TRBV3-1|TRBJ2-1
CASSHTSGADGKQFF
>12|.|TRBV7-9|TRBJ1-1
CVSSFSGREAFF
>15|many|TRBV7-3|TRBJ1-1
CASSLTRGRRTEAFF
>16|many|TRBV20-1|TRBJ1-1
CSARDLFGQSGTEAFF
>13|few|TRBV15|TRBJ2-3
CATSRFSTDTQYF
>13|.|TRBV3-1|TRBJ2-7
CASNRGGSYEQYF
>15|few|TRBV30|TRBJ2-1
CAWSGNLRPHNEQFF
>15|many|TRBV28|TRBJ2-3
CASNLWGGGTDTQYF
>12|many|TRBV20-1|TRBJ2-5
CSARTVEETQYF
>13|few|TRBV7-9|TRBJ1-6
CASKRTGYSPLHF
>15|many|TRBV5-6|TRBJ1-5
CASSWGPGENQPQHF
>14|many|TRBV7-3|TRBJ2-3
CASSPFGERNTQYF